This T cell receptor beta chain was found in a study of tumour-infiltrating T cells in Burkitt lymphoma. Across the study: Overall and progression-free survival were predicted by productive clonality.

Method: immunoSEQ multiplex PCR; TCRdb's copy keeps in-frame clones and lacks some. The table shows around 1,600 clones, with about 18% occurring only once. Germline values: CDR1 LNHDA, CDR2 SQIVND (reference sequence). The CDR3 covers 12 residues. V was shortened by 5 bases and J by 1 base, with 5 bases between the two germline ends. The gene calls are TRBV19 and TRBJ1-1; D gene ambiguous. This receptor was taken from a human donor with diffuse large B-cell lymphoma. The specimen was tumor tissue. This chain's CDR3 is CASSRQNTEAFF. CDR3 nucleotide sequence: TGTGCCAGTAGTCGACAGAACACTGAAGCTTTCTTT.